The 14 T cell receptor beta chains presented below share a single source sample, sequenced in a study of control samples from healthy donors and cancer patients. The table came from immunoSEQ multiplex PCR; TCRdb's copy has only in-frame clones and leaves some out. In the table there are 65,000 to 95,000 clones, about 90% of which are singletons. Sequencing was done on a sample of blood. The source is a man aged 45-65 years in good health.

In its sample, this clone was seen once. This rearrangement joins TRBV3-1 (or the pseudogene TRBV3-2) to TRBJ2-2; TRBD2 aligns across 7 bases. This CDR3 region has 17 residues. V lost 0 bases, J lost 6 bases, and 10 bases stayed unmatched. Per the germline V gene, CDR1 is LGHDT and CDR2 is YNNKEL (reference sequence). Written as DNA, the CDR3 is TGTGCCAGCAGCCAAGAGTTGGGGCGGGGGAGTTCCGGGGAGCTGTTTTTT. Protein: CASSQELGRGSSGELFF.

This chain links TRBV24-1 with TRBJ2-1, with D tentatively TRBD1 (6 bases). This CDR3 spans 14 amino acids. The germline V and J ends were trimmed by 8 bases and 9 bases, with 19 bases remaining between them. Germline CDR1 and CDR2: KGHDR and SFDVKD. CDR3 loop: CATTPTGGGLEQFF. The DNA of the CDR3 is TGTGCCACCACCCCGACAGGTGGAGGCCTTGAGCAGTTCTTC.

CDR3 nucleotide sequence: TGTGCCAGCAGTTACTTGCCAGCAGGGGAAACAGATACGCAGTATTTT. It translates to CASSYLPAGETDTQYF. This rearrangement joins TRBV6-2 or TRBV6-3 to TRBJ2-3, with D possibly TRBD1 on 6 matching bases. Trimming pared 1 base from V and 3 bases from J, leaving 14 bases between. The CDR3 extends over 16 amino acids. Germline V gives CDR1 MNHEY, CDR2 SVGEGT.

The CDR3 loop reads CSASSLTGGDYEQYF. The CDR3 DNA is TGCAGTGCTAGTTCCCTTACAGGGGGCGACTACGAGCAGTACTTC. This chain links TRBV20-1 with TRBJ2-7; TRBD1 matches at 9 bases. The CDR3 loop spans 15 amino acids. With V trimmed by 3 bases and J by 3 bases, 9 bases remained unmatched. Germline CDR1 reads DFQATT; CDR2 reads SNEGSKA (reference sequence).

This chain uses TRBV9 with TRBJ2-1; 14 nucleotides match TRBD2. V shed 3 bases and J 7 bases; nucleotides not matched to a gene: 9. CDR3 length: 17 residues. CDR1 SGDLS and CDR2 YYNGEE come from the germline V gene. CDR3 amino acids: CASSGDPGTSGSNEQFF. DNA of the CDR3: TGTGCCAGCAGCGGCGACCCTGGGACTAGCGGGAGTAATGAGCAGTTCTTC. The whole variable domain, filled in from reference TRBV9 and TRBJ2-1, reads DSGVTQTPKHLITATGQRVTLRCSPRSGDLSVYWYQQSLDQGLQFLIQYYNGEERAKGNILERFSAQQFPDLHSELNLSSLELGDSALYFCASSGDPGTSGSNEQFFGPGTRLTVL.

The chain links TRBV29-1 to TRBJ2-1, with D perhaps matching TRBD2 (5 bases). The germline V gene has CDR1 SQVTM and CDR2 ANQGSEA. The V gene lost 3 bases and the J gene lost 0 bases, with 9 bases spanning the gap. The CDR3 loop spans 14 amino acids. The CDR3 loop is CSVEGADSYNEQFF. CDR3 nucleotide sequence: TGCAGCGTTGAGGGAGCGGACTCCTACAATGAGCAGTTCTTC.

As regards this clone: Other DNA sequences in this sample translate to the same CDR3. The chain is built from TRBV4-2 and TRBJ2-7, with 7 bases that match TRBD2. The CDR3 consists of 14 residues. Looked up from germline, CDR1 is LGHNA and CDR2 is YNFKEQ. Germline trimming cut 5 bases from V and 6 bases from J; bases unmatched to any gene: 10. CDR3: CASSGWGGEGEQYV. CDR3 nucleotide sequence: TGTGCCAGCAGCGGATGGGGTGGGGAGGGCGAGCAGTACGTC.

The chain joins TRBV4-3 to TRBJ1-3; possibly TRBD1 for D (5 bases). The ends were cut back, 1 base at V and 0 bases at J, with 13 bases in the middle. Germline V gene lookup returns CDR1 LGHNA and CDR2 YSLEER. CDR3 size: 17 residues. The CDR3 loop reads CASSQGPWGSSGNTIYF. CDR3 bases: TGCGCCAGCAGCCAAGGCCCTTGGGGGAGCTCTGGAAACACCATATATTTT.

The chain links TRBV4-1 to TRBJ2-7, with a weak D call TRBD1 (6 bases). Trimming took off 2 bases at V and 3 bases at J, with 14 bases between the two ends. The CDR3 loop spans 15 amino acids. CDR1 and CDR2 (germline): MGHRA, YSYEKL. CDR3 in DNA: TGCGCCAGCAGCCAAACCCCTACAGGGAACTACGAGCAGTACTTC. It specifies CASSQTPTGNYEQYF.

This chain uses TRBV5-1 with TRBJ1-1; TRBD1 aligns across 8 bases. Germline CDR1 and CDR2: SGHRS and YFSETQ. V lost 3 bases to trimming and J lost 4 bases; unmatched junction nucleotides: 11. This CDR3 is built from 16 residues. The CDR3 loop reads CASSWTGFRGGTEAFF. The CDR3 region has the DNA TGCGCCAGCAGCTGGACAGGGTTCAGGGGAGGCACTGAAGCTTTCTTT. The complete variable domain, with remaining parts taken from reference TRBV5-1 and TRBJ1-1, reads KAGVTQTPRYLIKTRGQQVTLSCSPISGHRSVSWYQQTPGQGLQFLFEYFSETQRNKGNFPGRFSGRQFSNSRSEMNVSTLELGDSALYLCASSWTGFRGGTEAFFGQGTRLTVV.

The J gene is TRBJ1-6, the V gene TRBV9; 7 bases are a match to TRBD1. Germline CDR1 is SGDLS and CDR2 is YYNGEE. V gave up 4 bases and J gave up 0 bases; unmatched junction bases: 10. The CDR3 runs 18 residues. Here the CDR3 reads CASSPATGARSYNSPLHF. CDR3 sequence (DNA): TGTGCCAGCAGCCCGGCAACAGGGGCCCGCTCCTATAATTCACCCCTCCACTTT.

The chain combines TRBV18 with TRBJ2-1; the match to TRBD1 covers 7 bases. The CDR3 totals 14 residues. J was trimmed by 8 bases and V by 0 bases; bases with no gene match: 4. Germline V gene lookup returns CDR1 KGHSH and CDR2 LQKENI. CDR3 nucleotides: TGTGCCAGCTCACCACCGGAAGGGGGCGATGAGCAGTTCTTC. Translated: CASSPPEGGDEQFF.

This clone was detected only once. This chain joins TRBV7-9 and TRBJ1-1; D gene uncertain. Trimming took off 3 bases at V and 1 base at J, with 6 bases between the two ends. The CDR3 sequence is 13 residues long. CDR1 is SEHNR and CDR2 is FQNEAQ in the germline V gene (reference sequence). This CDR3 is CASSFIGNTEAFF. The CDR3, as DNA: TGTGCCAGCAGCTTTATAGGGAACACTGAAGCTTTCTTT. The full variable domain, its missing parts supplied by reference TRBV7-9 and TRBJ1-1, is DTGVSQNPRHKITKRGQNVTFRCDPISEHNRLYWYRQTLGQGPEFLTYFQNEAQLEKSRLLSDRFSAERPKGSFSTLEIQRTEQGDSAMYLCASSFIGNTEAFFGQGTRLTVV.

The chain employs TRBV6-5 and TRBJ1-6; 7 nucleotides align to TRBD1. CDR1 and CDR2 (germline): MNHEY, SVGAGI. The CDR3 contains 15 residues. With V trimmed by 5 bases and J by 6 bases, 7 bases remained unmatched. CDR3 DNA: TGTGCCAGCAGTAGGGGGCAGGCGGGTAATTCACCCCTCCACTTT. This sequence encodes CASSRGQAGNSPLHF.